This T cell receptor (beta chain) comes out of a study of blood T cell repertoires in COVID-19. Study summary: The origin of the acute and convalescent COVID-19 samples was the United States, Italy and Spain. The cDNA or gDNA used as material had been derived from T cells, B-cell-depleted T cells, or PBMCs.

Per the original data handling: Reference gene primer amplification gave nucleated cell count estimates. Using immunoSEQ multiplex PCR, the repertoire was profiled, and TCRdb retains in-frame clones only, with some absent. The DNA gave D and trimming, while V, J and clone size come from that table. The sample has about 58,000 clones, about 88% seen once. Germline CDR1 and CDR2: MNHEY and SVGAGI. The CDR3 covers 14 residues. Trimming shortened V by 7 bases and J by 4 bases, and 17 bases separated the two germline ends. The source is a woman in her 70s with active COVID-19. Sequenced sample: peripheral blood. The J gene is TRBJ2-7, the V gene TRBV6-5; D is unclear. The CDR3 is CASTLNPRSYEQYF. The DNA for the CDR3 is TGTGCCAGCACCTTGAACCCCCGGAGTTACGAGCAGTACTTC.